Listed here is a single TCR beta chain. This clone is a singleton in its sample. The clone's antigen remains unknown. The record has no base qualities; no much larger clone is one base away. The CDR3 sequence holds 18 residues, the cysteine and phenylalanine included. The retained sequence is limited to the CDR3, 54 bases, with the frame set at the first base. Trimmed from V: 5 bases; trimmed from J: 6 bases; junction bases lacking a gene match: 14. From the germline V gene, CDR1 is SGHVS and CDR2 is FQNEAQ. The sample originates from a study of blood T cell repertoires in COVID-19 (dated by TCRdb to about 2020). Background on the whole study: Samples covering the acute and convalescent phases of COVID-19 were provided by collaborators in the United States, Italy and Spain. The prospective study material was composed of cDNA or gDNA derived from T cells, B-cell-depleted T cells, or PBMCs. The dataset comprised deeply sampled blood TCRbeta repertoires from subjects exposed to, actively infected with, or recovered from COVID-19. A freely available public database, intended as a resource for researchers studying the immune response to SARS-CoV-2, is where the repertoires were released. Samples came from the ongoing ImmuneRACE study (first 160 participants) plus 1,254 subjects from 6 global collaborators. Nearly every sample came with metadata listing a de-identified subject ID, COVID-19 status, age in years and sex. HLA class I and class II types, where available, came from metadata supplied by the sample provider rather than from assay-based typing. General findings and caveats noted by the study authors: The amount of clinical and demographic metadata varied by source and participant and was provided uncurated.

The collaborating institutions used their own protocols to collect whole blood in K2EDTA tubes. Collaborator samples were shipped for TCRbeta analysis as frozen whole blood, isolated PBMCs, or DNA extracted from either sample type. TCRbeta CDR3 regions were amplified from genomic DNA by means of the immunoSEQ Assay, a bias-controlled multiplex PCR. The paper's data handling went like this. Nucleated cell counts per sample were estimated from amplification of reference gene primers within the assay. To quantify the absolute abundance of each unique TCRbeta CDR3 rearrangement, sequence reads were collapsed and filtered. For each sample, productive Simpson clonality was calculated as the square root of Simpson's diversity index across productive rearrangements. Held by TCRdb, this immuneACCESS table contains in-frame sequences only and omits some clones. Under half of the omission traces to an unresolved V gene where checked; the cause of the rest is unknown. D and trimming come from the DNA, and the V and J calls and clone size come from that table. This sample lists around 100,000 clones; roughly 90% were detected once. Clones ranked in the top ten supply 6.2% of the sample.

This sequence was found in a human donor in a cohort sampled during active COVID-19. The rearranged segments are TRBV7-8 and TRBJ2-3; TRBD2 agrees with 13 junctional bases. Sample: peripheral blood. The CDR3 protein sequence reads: CASSGWGLAGFPTDTQYF. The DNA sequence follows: TGTGCCAGCAGCGGATGGGGACTAGCGGGGTTCCCAACGGATACGCAGTATTTT.